This is a list of T cell receptor beta chains from one sample in a study of blood T cell repertoires in COVID-19. The assay was immunoSEQ multiplex PCR, and TCRdb's table has in-frame clones only and misses some. Found here are approximately 220,000 clones, approximately 87% of them singletons; the top ten hold about 2.2%. Sequences were obtained from peripheral blood. These receptors were collected from a woman in her 50s with acute or convalescent COVID-19. Each CDR3 is given with its conserved first and last residue. Each record gives: J gene, clone size, V gene, D gene, CDR3 DNA, CDR3 protein. A D gene is named only where the DNA matches it firmly. Clone size is stated in some rows and not others, as once, few, many or a class when expanded.

>TRBJ1-6|few|TRBV10-2|.
TGCGCCAGCAGTACGGGGTGGGATTCACCCCTCCACTTT
CASSTGWDSPLHF
>TRBJ1-2|.|TRBV11-2|TRBD1
TGTGCCAGCAGCTTAGATTATGGGACAGTATATGGCTACACCTTC
CASSLDYGTVYGYTF
>TRBJ1-4|.|TRBV19|TRBD1
TGTGCCAGTAGACCAGGGGGCGCGGGTGAAAAACTGTTTTTT
CASRPGGAGEKLFF
>TRBJ1-1|.|TRBV11-2|.
TGTGCCAGCAGCCATCCGGGGTCTGAAGCTTTCTTT
CASSHPGSEAFF
>TRBJ1-3|.|TRBV6-5|.
TGTGCCAGCACTACAGGGATGGGAAACACCATATATTTT
CASTTGMGNTIYF
>TRBJ1-1|.|TRBV10-2|.
TGCGCCAGCAGTGAGATCCGGGGCACTGAAGCTTTCTTT
CASSEIRGTEAFF
>TRBJ1-5|.|TRBV19|TRBD1
TGTGCCAGTAGTACCGGACAGGGGTTGGGCAATCAGCCCCAGCATTTT
CASSTGQGLGNQPQHF
>TRBJ2-3|.|TRBV27|TRBD1
TGTGCCAGCACCGGGGGACAGGGGCCCACAGATACGCAGTATTTT
CASTGGQGPTDTQYF
>TRBJ2-7|.|TRBV29-1|TRBD2
TGCAGCGCAAGACCGGGAGGCTCCTACGAGCAGTACTTC
CSARPGGSYEQYF
>TRBJ2-2|.|TRBV7-9|.
TGTGCCAGCAGCTCCTTGGAGCCCACCGGGGAGCTGTTTTTT
CASSSLEPTGELFF
>TRBJ1-4|few|TRBV10-3|.
TGTGCCATCAGGCAGGGAAGGGGCGAAAAACTGTTTTTT
CAIRQGRGEKLFF
>TRBJ1-1|.|TRBV5-5|.
TGTGCCAGCAGCCCCGGGGGGATGAACACTGAAGCTTTCTTT
CASSPGGMNTEAFF
>TRBJ2-2|.|TRBV7-2|.
TGTGCCAGCAGCTTAGCGGGAGGAAACACCGGGGAGCTGTTTTTT
CASSLAGGNTGELFF
>TRBJ1-2|once|TRBV10-2|.
TGCGCCAGCAGTGAGCGCGGGAGCGTCTATGGCTACACCTTC
CASSERGSVYGYTF